This T cell receptor (beta chain) was obtained from a study of Ad26.COV2.S vaccination and SARS-CoV-2 variants. Noted treatment: over 15 received Ad26.COV2.S at low or high dose, single or two shots; five or six received placebo; per-sample allocation not given. Each sample was drawn 63 days after the first injection (of vaccine or placebo). This CDR3 region has 14 residues. The germline V gene has CDR1 MNHNY and CDR2 SVGAGI (reference sequence). V was shortened by 2 bases and J by 8 bases, with 10 bases between the two germline ends. Sequenced by immunoSEQ multiplex PCR; TCRdb stores in-frame clones only, minus some. The sample comprises some 370,000 clones, under 90% of which are singletons, and almost 7.5% rests with the top ten.

This specimen consisted of peripheral blood, obtained in a trial of Ad26.COV2.S vaccine versus placebo. This receptor was identified in a person aged 18-65 years who received the Ad26.COV2.S COVID-19 vaccine or a placebo. The chain recombines TRBV6-6 with TRBJ1-6; a possible D gene is TRBD1 (5 bases). CDR3 region: CASSYNGGDSPLHF. The CDR3 coding sequence is TGTGCCAGCAGTTACAACGGGGGGGATTCACCCCTCCACTTT.